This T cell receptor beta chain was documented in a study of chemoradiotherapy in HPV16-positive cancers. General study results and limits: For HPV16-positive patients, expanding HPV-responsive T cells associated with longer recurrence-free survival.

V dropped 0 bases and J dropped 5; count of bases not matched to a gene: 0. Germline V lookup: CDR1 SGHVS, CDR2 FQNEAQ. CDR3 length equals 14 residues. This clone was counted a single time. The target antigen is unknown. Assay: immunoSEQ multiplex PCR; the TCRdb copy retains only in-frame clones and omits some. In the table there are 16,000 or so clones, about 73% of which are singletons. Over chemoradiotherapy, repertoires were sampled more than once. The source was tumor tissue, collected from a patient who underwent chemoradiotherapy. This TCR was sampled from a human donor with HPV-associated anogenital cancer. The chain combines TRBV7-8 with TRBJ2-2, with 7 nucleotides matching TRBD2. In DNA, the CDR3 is TGTGCCAGCAGCTTAGCCGGGGGGACCGGGGAGCTGTTTTTT. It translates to CASSLAGGTGELFF.